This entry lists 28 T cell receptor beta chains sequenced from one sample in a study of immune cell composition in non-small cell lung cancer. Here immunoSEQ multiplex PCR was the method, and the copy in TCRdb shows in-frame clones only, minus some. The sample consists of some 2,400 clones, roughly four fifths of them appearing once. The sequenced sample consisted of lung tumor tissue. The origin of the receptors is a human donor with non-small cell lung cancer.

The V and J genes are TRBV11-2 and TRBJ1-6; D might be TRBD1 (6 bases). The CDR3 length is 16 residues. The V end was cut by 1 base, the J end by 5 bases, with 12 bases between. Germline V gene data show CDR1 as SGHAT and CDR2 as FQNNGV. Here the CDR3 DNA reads TGTGCCAGCAGCTTAGGAGGCAGGGGCCATAATTCACCCCTCCACTTT. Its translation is CASSLGGRGHNSPLHF.

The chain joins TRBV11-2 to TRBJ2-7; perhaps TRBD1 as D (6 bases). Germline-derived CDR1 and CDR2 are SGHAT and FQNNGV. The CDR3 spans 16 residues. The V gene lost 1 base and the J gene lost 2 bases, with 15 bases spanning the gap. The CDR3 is CASSLATGQQAYEQYF. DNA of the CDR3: TGTGCCAGCAGCTTAGCAACGGGACAACAGGCCTACGAGCAGTACTTC.

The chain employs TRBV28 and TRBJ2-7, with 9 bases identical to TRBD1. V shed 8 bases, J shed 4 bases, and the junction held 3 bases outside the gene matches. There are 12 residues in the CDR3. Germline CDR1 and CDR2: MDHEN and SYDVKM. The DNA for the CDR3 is TGTGCCAGCCACAGGGGGCAATACGAGCAGTACTTC. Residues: CASHRGQYEQYF.

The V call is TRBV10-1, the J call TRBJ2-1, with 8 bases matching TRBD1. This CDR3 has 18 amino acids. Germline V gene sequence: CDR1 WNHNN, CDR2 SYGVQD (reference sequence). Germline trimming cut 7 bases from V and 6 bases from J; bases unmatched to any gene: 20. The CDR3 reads CASNQTHLDRGKSNEQFF. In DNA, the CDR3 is TGCGCCAGCAACCAAACCCACCTCGACAGGGGAAAATCCAATGAGCAGTTCTTC.

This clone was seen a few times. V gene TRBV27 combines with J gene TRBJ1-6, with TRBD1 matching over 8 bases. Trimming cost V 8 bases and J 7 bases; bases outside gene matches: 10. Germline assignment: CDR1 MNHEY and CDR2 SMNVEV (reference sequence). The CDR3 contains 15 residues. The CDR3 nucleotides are TGTGCCAGCTCTCGAGGAGACAGGGGCAATTCACCCCTCCACTTT. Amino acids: CASSRGDRGNSPLHF.

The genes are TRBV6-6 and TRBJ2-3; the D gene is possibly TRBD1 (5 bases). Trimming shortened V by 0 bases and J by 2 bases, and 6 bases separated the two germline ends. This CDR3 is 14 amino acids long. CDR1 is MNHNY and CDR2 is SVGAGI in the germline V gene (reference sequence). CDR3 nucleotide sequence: TGTGCCAGCAGTTACTCAGGGGCCACAGATACGCAGTATTTT. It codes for CASSYSGATDTQYF.

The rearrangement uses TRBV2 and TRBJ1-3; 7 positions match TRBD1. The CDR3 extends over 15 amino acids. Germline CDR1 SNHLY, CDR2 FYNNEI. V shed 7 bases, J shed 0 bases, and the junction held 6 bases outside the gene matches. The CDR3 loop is CASTGQLFSGNTIYF. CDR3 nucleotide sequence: TGTGCCAGCACGGGACAGCTATTCTCTGGAAACACCATATATTTT.

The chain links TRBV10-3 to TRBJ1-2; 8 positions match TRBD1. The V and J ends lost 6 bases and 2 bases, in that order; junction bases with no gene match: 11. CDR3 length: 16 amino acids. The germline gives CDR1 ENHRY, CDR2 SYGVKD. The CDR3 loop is CAIRSGGVEGNYGYTF. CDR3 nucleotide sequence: TGTGCCATCAGGTCAGGGGGCGTTGAAGGGAACTATGGCTACACCTTC.

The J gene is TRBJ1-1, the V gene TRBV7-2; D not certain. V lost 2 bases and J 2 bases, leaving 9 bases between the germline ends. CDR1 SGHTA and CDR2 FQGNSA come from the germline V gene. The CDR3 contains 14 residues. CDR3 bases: TGTGCCAGCAGCTTATCGCAGGCAAACACTGAAGCTTTCTTT. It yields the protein CASSLSQANTEAFF.

The CDR3 DNA is TGTGCCACCGTGGAGCTAGCGGGGTTTACGGCAAACAATGAGCAGTTCTTC. Amino acids: CATVELAGFTANNEQFF. J is TRBJ2-1 and V is TRBV15; 9 bases agree with TRBD2. Germline assignment: CDR1 LNHNV and CDR2 YYDKDF (reference sequence). This CDR3 spans 17 amino acids. V lost 8 bases, J lost 5 bases, and 16 bases stayed unmatched. Looking up the rest from reference TRBV15 and TRBJ2-1 gives the full variable domain: DAMVIQNPRYQVTQFGKPVTLSCSQTLNHNVMYWYQQKSSQAPKLLFHYYDKDFNNEADTPDNFQSRRPNTSFCFLDIRSPGLGDTAMYLCATVELAGFTANNEQFFGPGTRLTVL.

The DNA for the CDR3 is TGTGCCAGCAGGTCCCCGGGGCGGGGTTCGCCCTACGAGCAGTACTTC. Translated: CASRSPGRGSPYEQYF. The gene calls are TRBV27 and TRBJ2-7; TRBD2 is a possible D gene (6 bases). This CDR3 is 16 amino acids long. Germline values: CDR1 MNHEY, CDR2 SMNVEV (reference sequence). The V end was cut by 6 bases, the J end by 2 bases, with 20 bases between.

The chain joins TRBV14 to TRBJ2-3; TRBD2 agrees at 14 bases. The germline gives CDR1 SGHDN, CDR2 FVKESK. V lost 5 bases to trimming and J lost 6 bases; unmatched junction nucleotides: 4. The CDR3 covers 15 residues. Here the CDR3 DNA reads TGTGCCAGCAGCACGGGACTAGCGGGAGTTGATACGCAGTATTTT. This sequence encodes CASSTGLAGVDTQYF.

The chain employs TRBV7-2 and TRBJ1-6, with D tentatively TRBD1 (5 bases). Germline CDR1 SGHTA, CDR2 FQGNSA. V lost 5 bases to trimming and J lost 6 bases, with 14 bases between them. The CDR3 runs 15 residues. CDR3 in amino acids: CASSPDSWFNSPLHF. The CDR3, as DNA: TGTGCCAGCAGCCCCGACAGCTGGTTTAATTCACCCCTCCACTTT.

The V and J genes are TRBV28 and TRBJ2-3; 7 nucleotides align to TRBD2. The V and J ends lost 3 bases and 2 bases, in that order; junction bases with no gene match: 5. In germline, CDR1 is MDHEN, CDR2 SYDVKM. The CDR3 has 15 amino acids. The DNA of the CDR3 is TGTGCCAGCAGTTTCGGGGGGATTAACACAGATACGCAGTATTTT. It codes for CASSFGGINTDTQYF. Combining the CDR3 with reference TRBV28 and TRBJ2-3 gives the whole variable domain DVKVTQSSRYLVKRTGEKVFLECVQDMDHENMFWYRQDPGLGLRLIYFSYDVKMKEKGDIPEGYSVSREKKERFSLILESASTNQTSMYLCASSFGGINTDTQYFGPGTRLTVL.

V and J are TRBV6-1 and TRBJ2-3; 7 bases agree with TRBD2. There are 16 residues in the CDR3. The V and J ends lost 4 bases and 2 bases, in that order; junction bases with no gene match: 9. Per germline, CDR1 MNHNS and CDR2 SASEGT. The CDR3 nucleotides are TGTGCCAGCAGTGCCCGGGGGGACGGAGTCACAGATACGCAGTATTTT. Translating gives CASSARGDGVTDTQYF.

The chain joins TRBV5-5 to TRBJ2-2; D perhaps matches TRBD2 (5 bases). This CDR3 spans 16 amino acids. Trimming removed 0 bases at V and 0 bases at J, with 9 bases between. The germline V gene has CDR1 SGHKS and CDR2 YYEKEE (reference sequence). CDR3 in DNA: TGTGCCAGCAGCTTGGTTCCGGGAACGAACACCGGGGAGCTGTTTTTT. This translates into CASSLVPGTNTGELFF.

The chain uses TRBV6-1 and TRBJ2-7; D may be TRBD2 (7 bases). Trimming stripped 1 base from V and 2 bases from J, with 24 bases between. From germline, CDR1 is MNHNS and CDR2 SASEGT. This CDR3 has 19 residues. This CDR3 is CASSEEGGWSGTVTYEQYF. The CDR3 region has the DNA TGTGCCAGCAGTGAAGAAGGGGGGTGGAGCGGGACGGTGACCTACGAGCAGTACTTC.

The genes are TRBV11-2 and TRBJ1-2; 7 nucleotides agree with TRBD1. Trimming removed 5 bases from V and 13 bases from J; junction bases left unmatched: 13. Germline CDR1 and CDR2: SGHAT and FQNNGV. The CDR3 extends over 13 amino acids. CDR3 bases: TGTGCCAGCAGCCCATATTCGGGACAGACCTCCACCTTC. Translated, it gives CASSPYSGQTSTF.

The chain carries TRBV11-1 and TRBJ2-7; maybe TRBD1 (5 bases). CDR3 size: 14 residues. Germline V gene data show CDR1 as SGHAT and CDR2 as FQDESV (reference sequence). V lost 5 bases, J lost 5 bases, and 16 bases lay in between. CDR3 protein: CASSDDRMANEQYF. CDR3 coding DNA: TGTGCCAGCAGCGACGACAGAATGGCGAACGAGCAGTACTTC.

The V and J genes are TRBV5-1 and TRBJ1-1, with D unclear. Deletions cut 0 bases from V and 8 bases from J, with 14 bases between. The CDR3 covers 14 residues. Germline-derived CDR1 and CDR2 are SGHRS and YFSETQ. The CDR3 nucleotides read TGCGCCAGCAGCTTGGAGGCAGCCACGAGGGAAGCTTTCTTT. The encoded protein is CASSLEAATREAFF. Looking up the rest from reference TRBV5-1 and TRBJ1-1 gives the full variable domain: KAGVTQTPRYLIKTRGQQVTLSCSPISGHRSVSWYQQTPGQGLQFLFEYFSETQRNKGNFPGRFSGRQFSNSRSEMNVSTLELGDSALYLCASSLEAATREAFFGQGTRLTVV.

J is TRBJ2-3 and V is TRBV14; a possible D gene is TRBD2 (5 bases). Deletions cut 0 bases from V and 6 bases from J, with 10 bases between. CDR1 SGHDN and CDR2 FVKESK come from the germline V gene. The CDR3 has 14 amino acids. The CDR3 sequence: CASSQEYGEDTQYF. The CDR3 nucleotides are TGTGCCAGCAGCCAAGAGTATGGGGAGGATACGCAGTATTTT.

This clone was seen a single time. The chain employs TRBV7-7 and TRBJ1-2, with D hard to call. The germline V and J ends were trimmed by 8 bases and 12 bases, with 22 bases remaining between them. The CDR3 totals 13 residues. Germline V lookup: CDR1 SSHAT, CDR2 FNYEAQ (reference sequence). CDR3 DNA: TGTGCCAGCGAGGTTGGTTTAAACTACCGTCACACCTTC. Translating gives CASEVGLNYRHTF.

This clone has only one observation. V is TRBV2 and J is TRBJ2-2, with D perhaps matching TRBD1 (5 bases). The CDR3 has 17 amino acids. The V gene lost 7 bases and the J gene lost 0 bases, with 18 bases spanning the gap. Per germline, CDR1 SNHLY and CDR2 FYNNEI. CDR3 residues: CASTMHRGSANTGELFF. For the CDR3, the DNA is TGTGCCAGCACTATGCATAGGGGATCCGCGAACACCGGGGAGCTGTTTTTT.

The CDR3 DNA sequence: TGTGCCAGCAGCTTATCCCCCCCCTCCGGGTCCTACGAGCAGTACTTC. This gives the protein CASSLSPPSGSYEQYF. This rearrangement joins TRBV7-2 to TRBJ2-7; D gene uncertain. Germline assignment: CDR1 SGHTA and CDR2 FQGNSA. Between the trimmed V and J ends, which lost 2 bases and 1 base, there was a span of 15 bases. The CDR3 loop spans 16 amino acids.

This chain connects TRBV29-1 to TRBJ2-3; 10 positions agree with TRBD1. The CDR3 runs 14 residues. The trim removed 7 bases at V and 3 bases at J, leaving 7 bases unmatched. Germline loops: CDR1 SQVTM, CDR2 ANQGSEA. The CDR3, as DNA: TGCAGCGGGGGGGGACAGGGGATAACAGATACGCAGTATTTT. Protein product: CSGGGQGITDTQYF.

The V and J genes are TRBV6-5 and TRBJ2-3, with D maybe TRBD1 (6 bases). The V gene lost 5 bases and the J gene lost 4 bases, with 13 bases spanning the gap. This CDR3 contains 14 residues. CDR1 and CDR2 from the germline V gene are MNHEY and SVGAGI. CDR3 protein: CASSIQGRADTQYF. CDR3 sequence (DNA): TGTGCCAGCAGTATACAGGGTCGCGCAGATACGCAGTATTTT.

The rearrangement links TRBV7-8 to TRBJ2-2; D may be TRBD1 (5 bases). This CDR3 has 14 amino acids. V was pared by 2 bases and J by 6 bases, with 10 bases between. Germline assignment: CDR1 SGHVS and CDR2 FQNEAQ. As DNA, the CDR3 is TGTGCCAGCAGCTTACGGATAGGGGCCGGGGAGCTGTTTTTT. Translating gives CASSLRIGAGELFF. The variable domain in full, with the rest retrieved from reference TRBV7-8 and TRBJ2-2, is GAGVSQSPRYKVAKRGQDVALRCDPISGHVSLFWYQQALGQGPEFLTYFQNEAQLDKSGLPSDRFFAERPEGSVSTLKIQRTQQEDSAVYLCASSLRIGAGELFFGEGSRLTVL.

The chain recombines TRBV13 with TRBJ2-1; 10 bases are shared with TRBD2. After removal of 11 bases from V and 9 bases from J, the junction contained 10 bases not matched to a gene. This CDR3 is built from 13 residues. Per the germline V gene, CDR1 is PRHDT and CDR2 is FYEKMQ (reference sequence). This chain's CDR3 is CACERGGFGEQFF. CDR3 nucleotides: TGTGCCTGCGAGCGGGGGGGTTTCGGTGAGCAGTTCTTC.